This T cell receptor beta chain originates from a study of T cell responses to AZD1222 COVID-19 vaccine. The data were produced by immunoSEQ multiplex PCR, yet TCRdb's version contains in-frame clones alone and is incomplete. This table holds about 190,000 clones, approximately 94% found once. This CDR3 spans 13 amino acids. Trimming took off 10 bases at V and 4 bases at J, with 14 bases between the two ends. The germline CDR1 and CDR2 sequences are ENHRY and SYGVKD. The sample here was peripheral blood, taken 28 days after the second dose of the MenACWY control vaccine. The rearrangement links TRBV10-3 to TRBJ1-3; possible D gene TRBD1, 5 bases. The sequence was collected from an adult who received the MenACWY meningococcal vaccine as a control. The CDR3 DNA reads as TGTGCCACCGACACGGCAGGGGGAAACACCATATATTTT. This codes for CATDTAGGNTIYF.